This T cell receptor (beta chain) was captured by sequencing in a study of cytomegalovirus exposure and HLA in healthy donors. PCR amplification relied on 60 Vbeta primers (plus 13 Jbeta primers). Measured with immunoSEQ multiplex PCR; TCRdb has only the in-frame clones, and not every one. The sample records fewer than 200,000 clones, about 88% being singletons. The sequence was collected from a man in his late teens or twenties in good health and CMV-seropositive. The source material was PBMCs.

CDR3 DNA: TGTGCCATCAGTGAACGTGACAGGGGCTACGAGCAGTACTTC. It specifies CAISERDRGYEQYF. The chain couples TRBV10-3 to TRBJ2-7, with 8 bases lining up with TRBD1. This CDR3 has 14 amino acids. The germline gives CDR1 ENHRY, CDR2 SYGVKD. V lost 3 bases to trimming and J lost 3 bases; unmatched junction nucleotides: 4.